Listed below are T cell receptor beta chains from one sample, sequenced in a study of T-cell memory formation after mild COVID-19. In TCRdb, the 5' RACE reads were re-called with MiXCR into one record per CDR3 protein. This sample has 500,000 to 650,000 distinct CDR3 sequences, with about a fifth found just once. Sequencing was performed on PBMCs or a T cell subset sorted from them (not recorded which). The receptor source for this set is an adult woman who had mild COVID-19 (a few samples of this study predate the infection). Cell type and time point are not known. Each CDR3 is given with its conserved first and last residue. D genes are given only for firm matches. A clone size is listed for some rows: how often the clone was seen (once, few, many), or a class if it is expanded.

V: TRBV4-1
size: many
J: TRBJ2-7
D: -
CDR3: CASSQGEYRAVYEQYF
DNA: TGCGCCAGCAGCCAGGGGGAATACAGGGCGGTCTACGAGCAGTACTTC

V: TRBV5-1
size: few
J: TRBJ2-1
D: TRBD1
CDR3: CASSLEGQGENEQFF
DNA: TGCGCCAGCAGCTTGGAGGGACAGGGAGAAAATGAGCAGTTCTTC

V: TRBV15
size: -
J: TRBJ1-4
D: -
CDR3: CATSIGSRSDEKLFF
DNA: TGTGCCACCAGCATCGGATCACGTTCGGATGAAAAACTGTTTTTT

V: TRBV7-6
size: many
J: TRBJ2-1
D: TRBD2
CDR3: CASSSQAGGYSYNEQFF
DNA: TGTGCCAGCAGCTCTCAAGCGGGGGGATACTCCTACAATGAGCAGTTCTTC

V: TRBV10-3
size: few
J: TRBJ1-5
D: -
CDR3: CAISVADDQPQHF
DNA: TGTGCCATCAGTGTGGCGGACGATCAGCCCCAGCATTTT

V: TRBV12-3/TRBV12-4
size: -
J: TRBJ1-1
D: -
CDR3: CASSLHGTEAFF
DNA: TGTGCCAGCAGTCTTCATGGGACTGAAGCTTTCTTT

V: TRBV20-1
size: -
J: TRBJ1-5
D: -
CDR3: CSAHRVGQPQHF
DNA: TGCAGTGCGCACAGGGTAGGTCAGCCCCAGCATTTT

V: TRBV29-1
size: few
J: TRBJ2-1
D: -
CDR3: CSVRRGTTSREQFF
DNA: TGCAGCGTCCGAAGGGGGACTACTAGTCGCGAGCAGTTCTTC

V: TRBV20-1
size: -
J: TRBJ2-1
D: -
CDR3: CSAKNNEQFF
DNA: TGCAGTGCTAAGAACAATGAGCAGTTCTTC

V: TRBV30
size: -
J: TRBJ2-1
D: -
CDR3: CAWSVPSFEQFF
DNA: TGTGCCTGGAGTGTACCTAGCTTTGAGCAGTTCTTC

V: TRBV2
size: few
J: TRBJ2-7
D: TRBD1
CDR3: CATQGVVGEQYF
DNA: TGTGCCACACAGGGGGTTGTCGGCGAGCAGTACTTC

V: TRBV12-3/TRBV12-4
size: -
J: TRBJ1-1
D: -
CDR3: CASNIFGGPEAFF
DNA: TGTGCCAGCAATATCTTCGGCGGCCCTGAAGCTTTCTTT

V: TRBV21-1
size: -
J: TRBJ2-4
D: -
CDR3: CASSRQGRAIQYF
DNA: TGTGCCAGCAGTAGGCAGGGGCGGGCCATTCAGTACTTC

V: TRBV7-9
size: many
J: TRBJ1-1
D: -
CDR3: CASSPRGVNTEAFF
DNA: TGTGCCAGTAGCCCCCGGGGGGTGAACACTGAAGCTTTCTTT

V: TRBV7-6
size: few
J: TRBJ2-2
D: -
CDR3: CASSLGASDNTGELFF
DNA: TGTGCCAGCAGCTTAGGCGCGTCAGACAACACCGGGGAGCTGTTTTTT

V: TRBV5-6
size: -
J: TRBJ1-2
D: TRBD1
CDR3: CASSLYGTAFGYTF
DNA: TGTGCCAGCAGCTTGTACGGGACAGCGTTCGGCTACACCTTC

V: TRBV7-2
size: -
J: TRBJ1-1
D: -
CDR3: CASSLDTWGTEAFF
DNA: TGTGCCAGCAGCTTAGACACATGGGGAACTGAAGCTTTCTTT

V: TRBV7-2
size: -
J: TRBJ2-1
D: -
CDR3: CASSRRSQGPNEQFF
DNA: TGTGCCAGCAGCCGACGATCCCAGGGCCCTAATGAGCAGTTCTTC

V: TRBV20-1
size: -
J: TRBJ2-7
D: TRBD2
CDR3: CSARGIAGEQITYEQYF
DNA: TGCAGTGCTAGAGGGATAGCGGGGGAACAAATTACCTACGAGCAGTACTTC

V: TRBV2
size: -
J: TRBJ2-7
D: TRBD1
CDR3: CAIEPQGVYEQYF
DNA: TGTGCCATCGAACCACAGGGGGTATACGAGCAGTACTTC

V: TRBV12-3/TRBV12-4
size: many
J: TRBJ2-2
D: -
CDR3: CASSVAGELFF
DNA: TGTGCCAGCTCCGTGGCCGGGGAGCTGTTTTTT

V: TRBV4-2
size: few
J: TRBJ2-7
D: -
CDR3: CASSQRAYEQYF
DNA: TGTGCCAGCAGCCAAAGGGCGTACGAGCAGTACTTC

V: TRBV29-1
size: -
J: TRBJ2-7
D: TRBD1
CDR3: CSVGTGGREQYF
DNA: TGCAGCGTTGGGACAGGGGGCCGCGAGCAGTACTTC

V: TRBV24-1
size: few
J: TRBJ2-1
D: -
CDR3: CATSDAGGRTHTEQFF
DNA: TGTGCCACCAGTGATGCAGGGGGGCGAACCCACACTGAGCAGTTCTTC

V: TRBV12-3/TRBV12-4
size: -
J: TRBJ1-2
D: TRBD1
CDR3: CASSYTGTGVDGYTF
DNA: TGTGCCAGCAGCTATACCGGGACAGGGGTAGATGGCTACACCTTC

V: TRBV5-1
size: many
J: TRBJ1-2
D: TRBD1
CDR3: CASSLDRGRGYTF
DNA: TGCGCCAGCAGCTTGGATAGGGGGCGAGGCTACACCTTC

V: TRBV6-2/TRBV6-3
size: few
J: TRBJ2-3
D: TRBD1
CDR3: CASSYQGARDTQYF
DNA: TGTGCCAGCAGTTACCAGGGGGCAAGAGATACGCAGTATTTT

V: TRBV4-1
size: -
J: TRBJ1-2
D: -
CDR3: CASSLPGGPGRSEGYTF
DNA: TGCGCCAGCAGCCTACCGGGGGGACCCGGACGATCGGAGGGCTACACCTTC

V: TRBV20-1
size: few
J: TRBJ2-1
D: -
CDR3: CSASPGRYRNEQFF
DNA: TGCAGTGCTAGTCCGGGACGGTATCGGAATGAGCAGTTCTTC

V: TRBV29-1
size: many
J: TRBJ2-1
D: -
CDR3: CSVDHYNEQFF
DNA: TGCAGCGTTGATCACTACAATGAGCAGTTCTTC

V: TRBV7-3
size: -
J: TRBJ2-3
D: TRBD2
CDR3: CASSPSGLAGATDTQYF
DNA: TGTGCCAGCAGCCCTTCGGGACTAGCGGGCGCCACAGATACGCAGTATTTT

V: TRBV20-1
size: few
J: TRBJ2-3
D: TRBD2
CDR3: CSAPRTSGGAFDTQYF
DNA: TGCAGTGCTCCCCGGACTAGCGGGGGGGCATTCGATACGCAGTATTTT

V: TRBV20-1
size: few
J: TRBJ2-7
D: -
CDR3: CSAREGEQYF
DNA: TGCAGTGCTAGAGAGGGTGAGCAGTACTTC

V: TRBV15
size: -
J: TRBJ1-2
D: TRBD1
CDR3: CATSRRIVRQGDNYGYTF
DNA: TGTGCCACCAGCAGACGTATCGTCCGACAGGGGGATAACTATGGCTACACCTTC

V: TRBV20-1
size: few
J: TRBJ2-7
D: -
CDR3: CSAGYPGPNYEQYF
DNA: TGCAGTGCTGGTTATCCGGGACCCAACTACGAGCAGTACTTC

V: TRBV5-1
size: few
J: TRBJ1-2
D: -
CDR3: CASSLEPGLVYGYTF
DNA: TGCGCCAGCAGCTTGGAACCGGGACTCGTCTATGGCTACACCTTC

V: TRBV6-2/TRBV6-3
size: few
J: TRBJ2-6
D: -
CDR3: CASSKQVSGANVLTF
DNA: TGTGCCAGCAGTAAACAAGTCTCTGGGGCCAACGTCCTGACTTTC

V: TRBV5-1
size: few
J: TRBJ2-5
D: TRBD2
CDR3: CASSLGTSETQYF
DNA: TGCGCCAGCAGCTTGGGGACTAGCGAGACCCAGTACTTC

V: TRBV4-2
size: many
J: TRBJ1-1
D: -
CDR3: CASSFRIRTGPTEAFF
DNA: TGTGCCAGCAGCTTCCGAATTCGGACCGGGCCCACTGAAGCTTTCTTT

V: TRBV4-3
size: -
J: TRBJ2-5
D: -
CDR3: CASSQESGIGRETQYF
DNA: TGCGCCAGCAGCCAAGAATCAGGCATCGGACGGGAGACCCAGTACTTC

V: TRBV14
size: -
J: TRBJ2-7
D: -
CDR3: CASSSVSGSYEQYF
DNA: TGTGCCAGCAGCTCCGTGTCCGGGTCCTACGAGCAGTACTTC

V: TRBV7-2
size: -
J: TRBJ1-6
D: -
CDR3: CASSLVDSPLHF
DNA: TGTGCCAGCAGCTTAGTTGATTCACCCCTCCACTTT

V: TRBV15
size: few
J: TRBJ2-7
D: -
CDR3: CATSGDIVTYEQYF
DNA: TGTGCCACCAGTGGGGACATTGTGACATACGAGCAGTACTTC

V: TRBV7-6
size: few
J: TRBJ2-2
D: -
CDR3: CASSLDWGNTGELFF
DNA: TGTGCCAGCAGCTTAGATTGGGGTAACACCGGGGAGCTGTTTTTT

V: TRBV6-5
size: few
J: TRBJ2-1
D: -
CDR3: CASSYLDHNEQFF
DNA: TGTGCCAGCAGTTATCTCGACCACAATGAGCAGTTCTTC

V: TRBV6-4
size: -
J: TRBJ2-3
D: -
CDR3: CASKSGALADTQYF
DNA: TGTGCCAGCAAATCTGGGGCCTTGGCGGATACGCAGTATTTT

V: TRBV27
size: -
J: TRBJ2-1
D: -
CDR3: CASSSPLRSSYNEQFF
DNA: TGTGCCAGCAGTTCCCCTTTGCGTAGCTCCTACAATGAGCAGTTCTTC

V: TRBV27
size: -
J: TRBJ1-2
D: -
CDR3: CASRERGASYGYTF
DNA: TGTGCCAGCAGGGAAAGGGGAGCTAGCTATGGCTACACCTTC

V: TRBV16
size: -
J: TRBJ1-5
D: TRBD1
CDR3: CASSQRLGQGEGWNQPQHF
DNA: TGTGCCAGCAGCCAACGACTGGGACAGGGGGAAGGTTGGAATCAGCCCCAGCATTTT

V: TRBV2
size: -
J: TRBJ2-4
D: -
CDR3: CASSEVGDSLAKNIQYF
DNA: TGTGCCAGCAGTGAAGTTGGGGACTCACTAGCCAAAAACATTCAGTACTTC

V: TRBV19
size: -
J: TRBJ2-3
D: TRBD2
CDR3: CASWTRLNTDTQYF
DNA: TGTGCCAGTTGGACTAGACTCAACACAGATACGCAGTATTTT

V: TRBV5-4
size: -
J: TRBJ2-7
D: TRBD2
CDR3: CASSLLLAGGSNEQYF
DNA: TGTGCCAGCAGCTTACTTCTAGCGGGGGGCTCCAACGAGCAGTACTTC

V: TRBV11-3
size: -
J: TRBJ2-1
D: -
CDR3: CASSLWRGRDNEQFF
DNA: TGTGCCAGCAGCTTATGGAGGGGTAGAGACAATGAGCAGTTCTTC

V: TRBV11-2
size: few
J: TRBJ2-3
D: -
CDR3: CASSLWPDTQYF
DNA: TGTGCCAGCAGCTTATGGCCAGATACGCAGTATTTT